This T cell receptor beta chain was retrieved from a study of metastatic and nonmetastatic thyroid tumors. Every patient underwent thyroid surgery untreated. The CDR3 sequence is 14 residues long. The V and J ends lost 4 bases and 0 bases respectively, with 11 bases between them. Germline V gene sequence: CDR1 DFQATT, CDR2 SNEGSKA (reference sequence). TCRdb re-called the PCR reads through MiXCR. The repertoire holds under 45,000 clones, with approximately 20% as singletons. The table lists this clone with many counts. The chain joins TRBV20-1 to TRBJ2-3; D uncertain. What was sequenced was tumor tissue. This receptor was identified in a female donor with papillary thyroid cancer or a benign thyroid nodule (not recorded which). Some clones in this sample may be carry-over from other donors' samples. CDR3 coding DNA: TGCAGTGCTACGTCCGGTCTTAGCACAGATACGCAGTATTTT. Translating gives CSATSGLSTDTQYF.